The 15 T cell receptor beta chains below come from one sample, sequenced in a study of blood T cells in healthy people across ages. A second PCR of 7 to 11 cycles used a sample-barcoded 5' primer and a J-beta primer mix. One entry per CDR3 protein results from TCRdb running MiXCR on the 5' RACE reads. The sample carries approximately 690,000 distinct CDR3 sequences, roughly 41% recorded once. Sequencing used blood. The receptors were sampled from a man older than 75 in good health.

With regard to this clonotype: A junction boundary mismatches the germline segment, possibly from a read error. The chain recombines TRBV12-3 or TRBV12-4 with TRBJ2-4; unclear D gene. The tail of the sequence fits TRBJ2-5 better, so the J call may be wrong. This CDR3 is 14 amino acids long. Written as DNA, the CDR3 is TGTGCCAGCAGTGTAGCATACGACCTCGAGACCCAGTACTTC. This gives the protein CASSVAYDLETQYF.

The J gene is TRBJ2-1, the V gene TRBV29-1, with 11 bases aligning to TRBD1. The ends lost 7 bases at V and 4 bases at J; junction bases unmatched: 3. CDR3 length: 13 residues. In germline, CDR1 is SQVTM, CDR2 ANQGSEA. CDR3 bases: TGCAGCGCCGGGACAGGGGGTTACAATGAGCAGTTCTTC. This translates into CSAGTGGYNEQFF.

Regarding this clonotype: Being one base from a much bigger clone, this may be a read error. This chain connects TRBV7-8 to TRBJ2-7, with 8 positions matching TRBD2. The CDR3 is 17 amino acids. V dropped 1 base and J dropped 12; count of bases not matched to a gene: 20. Germline V gives CDR1 SGHVS, CDR2 FQNEAQ. The CDR3 spells CASSLVLAGGVGETRYF. The DNA for the CDR3 is TGTGCCAGCAGCTTAGTCTTGGCGGGAGGAGTCGGGGAGACCCGGTACTTC.

This clonotype was recorded a few times. V is TRBV7-2 and J is TRBJ2-5, with TRBD2 as a possible D gene (6 bases). This CDR3 has 14 residues. Germline V lookup: CDR1 SGHTA, CDR2 FQGNSA. Trimming shortened V by 7 bases and J by 5 bases, and 17 bases separated the two germline ends. The CDR3 here is CASTPLTGVETQYF. For the CDR3, the DNA is TGTGCCAGCACCCCCCTTACGGGGGTGGAGACCCAGTACTTC.

This clonotype turned up a few times. Here the CDR3 reads CASSYGLAGGSDEQFF. CDR3 coding DNA: TGTGCCAGCAGCTACGGACTAGCGGGAGGTTCGGATGAGCAGTTCTTC. V is TRBV7-3 and J is TRBJ2-1; 14 bases line up with TRBD2. The CDR3 is made up of 16 amino acids. Germline CDR1 and CDR2: SGHTA and FQGTGA. V gave up 4 bases and J gave up 8 bases; unmatched junction bases: 7.

To note about this clonotype: One base away lies a much larger clone, so this may be a sequencing read error. The rearrangement links TRBV6-2 or TRBV6-3 to TRBJ2-3, with 10 nucleotides matching TRBD2. CDR3 size: 16 residues. Per germline, CDR1 MNHEY and CDR2 SVGEGT. This CDR3 is CAGSPVGTSAPDTQYF. CDR3 nucleotide sequence: TGTGCCGGCAGTCCCGTCGGGACTAGCGCCCCAGATACGCAGTATTTT.

Here the CDR3 reads CASSSLQGYEQYF. In DNA, the CDR3 is TGTGCCAGCAGTAGCCTACAGGGTTACGAGCAGTACTTC. This chain uses TRBV12-3 or TRBV12-4 with TRBJ2-7; D might be TRBD1 (6 bases). The CDR3 is 13 residues long. Trimming stripped 5 bases from V and 4 bases from J, with 12 bases between.

The rearrangement links TRBV9 to TRBJ2-7, with 9 bases identical to TRBD1. Germline V gene data show CDR1 as SGDLS and CDR2 as YYNGEE. With 2 bases clipped from V and 3 bases from J, the junction kept 9 bases outside the gene matches. This CDR3 has 16 residues. The CDR3 spells CASSVGRTGAFYEQYF. The DNA for the CDR3 is TGTGCCAGCAGCGTGGGCCGGACAGGGGCGTTCTACGAGCAGTACTTC.

This clonotype was seen ten or more times. This chain links TRBV12-3 or TRBV12-4 with TRBJ2-1; D gene ambiguous. V lost 3 bases, J lost 6 bases, and 27 bases lay in between. This CDR3 comprises 19 residues. The CDR3 loop is CASSFRRAGLISMGNEQFF. CDR3 DNA sequence: TGTGCCAGCAGTTTCCGAAGGGCCGGGTTAATATCGATGGGCAATGAGCAGTTCTTC.

CDR3 in amino acids: CAISEGKTGTASPNEKLFF. CDR3 in DNA: TGTGCCATCAGTGAGGGGAAAACCGGGACAGCAAGTCCTAATGAAAAACTGTTTTTT. V gene TRBV10-3 combines with J gene TRBJ1-4; TRBD1 matches 7 bases. The CDR3 sequence is 19 residues long. V shed 2 bases and J 3 bases; nucleotides not matched to a gene: 15. Looked up from germline, CDR1 is ENHRY and CDR2 is SYGVKD.

The rearrangement joins TRBV10-3 to TRBJ2-1; D unclear. The CDR3 has 14 amino acids. The germline V gene encodes CDR1 ENHRY and CDR2 SYGVKD. V was clipped by 0 bases and J by 7 bases, with 10 bases between them. CDR3 nucleotide sequence: TGTGCCATCAGTGAGTCGGCGACTTCTAATGAGCAGTTCTTC. This translates into CAISESATSNEQFF.

Only one count was recorded for this clonotype. This sequence may be a read error, since a much larger clone differs from it by one base. The V and J genes are TRBV28 and TRBJ2-1; 9 bases are a match to TRBD1. The junction had 15 bases not matched to a gene; V was cut back by 5 bases and J by 13 bases. Germline V gene data show CDR1 as MDHEN and CDR2 as SYDVKM. The CDR3 is 15 amino acids. CDR3 residues: CASSATGTGRETQFF. CDR3 bases: TGTGCCAGCAGTGCGACCGGGACAGGGAGGGAGACCCAGTTCTTC.

This clonotype was counted at least ten times. The J gene is TRBJ1-6, the V gene TRBV6-5; no reliable D call. This CDR3 contains 14 residues. Trimming removed 7 bases at V and 5 bases at J, with 12 bases between. Germline CDR1 and CDR2: MNHEY and SVGAGI. For the CDR3, the DNA is TGTGCCAGCAAACCAAGGAAGGATAATTCACCCCTCCACTTT. Translated, it gives CASKPRKDNSPLHF.

The gene calls are TRBV5-1 and TRBJ2-3; D might be TRBD2 (6 bases). Germline CDR1 reads SGHRS; CDR2 reads YFSETQ. The length of the CDR3 is 13 residues. The V end was cut by 4 bases, the J end by 5 bases, with 11 bases between. CDR3 bases: TGCGCCAGCAGCCGACTAGAGAGAGATACGCAGTATTTT. This sequence encodes CASSRLERDTQYF.

The chain links TRBV7-7 to TRBJ2-2, with 10 bases matching TRBD1. CDR3 length: 15 residues. CDR1 SSHAT and CDR2 FNYEAQ come from the germline V gene (reference sequence). The CDR3 loop reads CASGPDRGPGGELFF. The CDR3 DNA follows: TGTGCTAGCGGCCCAGACAGGGGGCCCGGCGGGGAGCTGTTTTTT.